At least ten counts were recorded for the clone carrying this T cell receptor (beta chain). It was template switching that added a universal primer site, and there were unique molecular identifiers on the cDNA. TCRdb fed the 5' RACE reads into MiXCR, producing one record per CDR3 protein. In the table there are around 570,000 distinct CDR3 sequences, 7.5% to 10% of which are singletons. This sample was taken from a study of identical twins. The J segment lost 5 bases and the V segment lost 4 bases, leaving 7 bases of the junction unmatched. Germline V lookup: CDR1 LGHDT, CDR2 YNNKEL (reference sequence). The CDR3 spans 14 residues. The data also belong to a second study, concerning yellow fever vaccine responses in identical twins.

The rearrangement joins TRBV3-1 to TRBJ2-7, with 8 bases that match TRBD1. Source material: PBMCs. This clonotype was sampled from a woman between 18 and 29 years old in good health. CDR3 region: CASSRGQGYNEQYF. The CDR3 DNA reads as TGTGCCAGCAGCCGAGGACAGGGATACAACGAGCAGTACTTC.